This T cell receptor (beta chain) was recovered during a study of T cell changes during pregnancy in multiple sclerosis. The V end was cut by 1 base, the J end by 6 bases, with 9 bases between. Germline CDR1 and CDR2: MGHDK and SYGVNS. The CDR3 runs 13 residues. This table comes from immunoSEQ multiplex PCR, and its TCRdb copy is limited to in-frame clones, with some not included. Of 40,000 to 50,000 clones detected, over 80% appear once; the ten largest clones hold roughly 10%. V usage is TRBV25-1 and J usage is TRBJ1-1, with D tentatively TRBD1 (5 bases). This sample comprised CD8+ T cells from peripheral blood mononuclear cells, obtained after pregnancy. This clonotype was obtained from a female donor with multiple sclerosis, enrolled in a pregnancy study. The CDR3 loop reads CASSEFVGAEAFF. In DNA, the CDR3 is TGTGCCAGCAGTGAATTCGTAGGGGCTGAAGCTTTCTTT.